A selection of T cell receptor beta chains follows, all from one sample in a study of T cell repertoires in cytomegalovirus infection. These receptors' targets are unknown. MiXCR was run by TCRdb on the reads, yielding one entry per CDR3 protein. The sample has roughly 990,000 distinct CDR3 sequences; 30% to 40% are singletons. Sequences were derived from cultured CD8+ T cells from PBMCs, sampled from culture after CMV antigen stimulation. These receptors originate from a human donor in good health (CMV status not recorded). Some clones in this sample may be carry-over from other donors' samples. The conserved cysteine and the conserved F or W are not part of the CDR3 here. Only some rows state a clone size, as once, few, many or a class for expanded clones.

CDR3aa: ASSLSMVGYFLIGRGSYNEQF
j_gene: TRBJ2-1
abundance: few
v_gene: TRBV27

CDR3aa: ASSFGTSDYGEQF
j_gene: TRBJ2-1
abundance: once
v_gene: TRBV5-1

CDR3aa: ASTPGGTSVRGELF
j_gene: TRBJ2-2
abundance: few
v_gene: TRBV6-1

CDR3aa: SARDYMSSYNEQF
j_gene: TRBJ2-1
abundance: many
v_gene: TRBV20-1

CDR3aa: ASSLAGLANYGYT
j_gene: TRBJ1-2
abundance: .
v_gene: TRBV5-1

CDR3aa: ASSQIAGSSYEQY
j_gene: TRBJ2-7
abundance: .
v_gene: TRBV4-1

CDR3aa: ASSGGQENTEAF
j_gene: TRBJ1-1
abundance: .
v_gene: TRBV9

CDR3aa: ASSLYVAGKGSGANVLT
j_gene: TRBJ2-6
abundance: many
v_gene: TRBV7-8

CDR3aa: TSSRLTGRSGYT
j_gene: TRBJ1-2
abundance: .
v_gene: TRBV5-1

CDR3aa: ASRPDIDNEQF
j_gene: TRBJ2-1
abundance: few
v_gene: TRBV6-2/TRBV6-3

CDR3aa: ASSLYAENTEAF
j_gene: TRBJ1-1
abundance: .
v_gene: TRBV28

CDR3aa: ASSQDRGTVYGYT
j_gene: TRBJ1-2
abundance: few
v_gene: TRBV4-1

CDR3aa: ASSQQGHAYNEQF
j_gene: TRBJ2-1
abundance: .
v_gene: TRBV3-1

CDR3aa: ASSSSYRDLSYNEQF
j_gene: TRBJ2-1
abundance: .
v_gene: TRBV28

CDR3aa: ASSRPGTSSEQF
j_gene: TRBJ2-1
abundance: few
v_gene: TRBV7-3

CDR3aa: ASSLARETF
j_gene: TRBJ1-1
abundance: .
v_gene: TRBV5-1

CDR3aa: ASSLSIGLIGGEDQSQH
j_gene: TRBJ1-5
abundance: .
v_gene: TRBV27

CDR3aa: ASSYGQTPMGYT
j_gene: TRBJ1-2
abundance: many
v_gene: TRBV7-8

CDR3aa: ASSAQADTQY
j_gene: TRBJ2-3
abundance: few
v_gene: TRBV12-3/TRBV12-4

CDR3aa: ASSYLRGRNTEAF
j_gene: TRBJ1-1
abundance: .
v_gene: TRBV6-5

CDR3aa: ASMGQEPNYGYT
j_gene: TRBJ1-2
abundance: many
v_gene: TRBV7-2

CDR3aa: ASSSWDRGYGYT
j_gene: TRBJ1-2
abundance: few
v_gene: TRBV27

CDR3aa: ASSFGQGGRAF
j_gene: TRBJ1-1
abundance: medium-sized
v_gene: TRBV12-3/TRBV12-4

CDR3aa: ASSTGTYGYT
j_gene: TRBJ1-2
abundance: many
v_gene: TRBV12-3/TRBV12-4

CDR3aa: ASTNYNEQF
j_gene: TRBJ2-1
abundance: .
v_gene: TRBV28

CDR3aa: ASSRALRDRDNEQF
j_gene: TRBJ2-1
abundance: .
v_gene: TRBV6-8

CDR3aa: ASSLTRTTSSYNEQF
j_gene: TRBJ2-1
abundance: few
v_gene: TRBV7-6

CDR3aa: ASINGQGNQPQH
j_gene: TRBJ1-5
abundance: .
v_gene: TRBV19

CDR3aa: SARPSGGYTGELF
j_gene: TRBJ2-2
abundance: .
v_gene: TRBV20-1

CDR3aa: VSSQDRSPPADTQY
j_gene: TRBJ2-3
abundance: .
v_gene: TRBV4-3

CDR3aa: ASSLEGRYQPQH
j_gene: TRBJ1-5
abundance: .
v_gene: TRBV5-1

CDR3aa: ASSLGGDGGKDGYT
j_gene: TRBJ1-2
abundance: many
v_gene: TRBV7-9

CDR3aa: ASSLEIGGGNNEQF
j_gene: TRBJ2-1
abundance: .
v_gene: TRBV7-6

CDR3aa: ASSPHRGLDTGELF
j_gene: TRBJ2-2
abundance: .
v_gene: TRBV11-3

CDR3aa: ASSWTDQETQY
j_gene: TRBJ2-5
abundance: .
v_gene: TRBV7-9

CDR3aa: ASSLGQPGATEAF
j_gene: TRBJ1-1
abundance: .
v_gene: TRBV7-6

CDR3aa: ASRPTSGGSYNEQF
j_gene: TRBJ2-1
abundance: many
v_gene: TRBV7-9

CDR3aa: ASSETGIYEKLF
j_gene: TRBJ1-4
abundance: .
v_gene: TRBV7-9

CDR3aa: ASRLSQPGDTQY
j_gene: TRBJ2-3
abundance: .
v_gene: TRBV5-1

CDR3aa: AISESSREKAF
j_gene: TRBJ1-1
abundance: .
v_gene: TRBV10-3

CDR3aa: ASSSSQGAHEQF
j_gene: TRBJ2-1
abundance: many
v_gene: TRBV7-8

CDR3aa: ASSVAGSGQNIQY
j_gene: TRBJ2-4
abundance: few
v_gene: TRBV9

CDR3aa: ASSFGTGGYEQF
j_gene: TRBJ2-1
abundance: few
v_gene: TRBV12-3/TRBV12-4

CDR3aa: ASSQELSDGYETQY
j_gene: TRBJ2-5
abundance: .
v_gene: TRBV3-1

CDR3aa: ASSYLGSDTQY
j_gene: TRBJ2-3
abundance: many
v_gene: TRBV6-5

CDR3aa: ASSQESGTSDFGNYGYT
j_gene: TRBJ1-2
abundance: .
v_gene: TRBV4-1

CDR3aa: ATHRQSRVTEAF
j_gene: TRBJ1-1
abundance: few
v_gene: TRBV28

CDR3aa: ASSSSGADWDTQY
j_gene: TRBJ2-3
abundance: few
v_gene: TRBV19

CDR3aa: ASSPRRVLTLLDTEAF
j_gene: TRBJ1-1
abundance: .
v_gene: TRBV5-4

CDR3aa: ASWTGPTNGYT
j_gene: TRBJ1-2
abundance: .
v_gene: TRBV2